The 17 T cell receptor beta chains listed next were all sequenced from one sample in a study of blood T cell repertoires in COVID-19. Generated by immunoSEQ multiplex PCR, the TCRdb table keeps only in-frame clones and is missing some. The sample includes 300,000 to 500,000 clones, 70% to 90% of them seen just once. What was sequenced was PBMCs or T cells enriched from blood (not recorded which). The receptors derive from a woman aged 25 to 39 with acute COVID-19.

The chain employs TRBV6-5 and TRBJ1-1, with 8 bases identical to TRBD1. The germline CDR1 and CDR2 sequences are MNHEY and SVGAGI. The CDR3 runs to 14 residues. Unmatched junction bases numbered 8, after V lost 6 bases and J lost 5 bases. The CDR3 is CASRNRGSWTEAFF. As DNA, the CDR3 is TGTGCCAGCAGAAACAGGGGGAGTTGGACTGAAGCTTTCTTT.

CDR3 loop: CASSINLGELFF. For the CDR3, the DNA is TGTGCCAGTAGTATAAATCTCGGGGAGCTGTTTTTT. The chain is built from TRBV19 and TRBJ2-2; D remains unclear. V lost 2 bases to trimming and J lost 7 bases, with 5 bases between them. The CDR3 length is 12 residues. Per the germline V gene, CDR1 is LNHDA and CDR2 is SQIVND (reference sequence).

This rearrangement joins TRBV7-3 to TRBJ2-1; 7 positions match TRBD1. Looked up from germline, CDR1 is SGHTA and CDR2 is FQGTGA. Unmatched junction bases numbered 5, after V lost 2 bases and J lost 4 bases. The CDR3 has 15 residues. CDR3 loop: CASSLFPGQYNEQFF. Here the CDR3 DNA reads TGTGCCAGCAGCTTATTTCCGGGACAGTACAATGAGCAGTTCTTC.

This clone was counted a single time. V usage is TRBV2 and J usage is TRBJ1-4; no reliable D call. This CDR3 contains 14 residues. Germline V gives CDR1 SNHLY, CDR2 FYNNEI. The germline V and J ends were trimmed by 6 bases and 1 base, with 9 bases remaining between them. CDR3 nucleotide sequence: TGTGCCAGCAGGGAGGATCGAACTAATGAAAAACTGTTTTTT. Its protein is CASREDRTNEKLFF.

This clone was seen more than once but under ten times. This chain joins TRBV10-1 and TRBJ1-1; D is unresolved. Germline V gene sequence: CDR1 WNHNN, CDR2 SYGVQD (reference sequence). This CDR3 is built from 13 residues. V was cut by 3 bases and J by 1 base, with 6 bases left in between. CDR3 DNA: TGCGCCAGCAGTGACCTGCGGAACACTGAAGCTTTCTTT. Translation: CASSDLRNTEAFF.

This clone was seen once. V is TRBV7-9 and J is TRBJ1-2; possibly TRBD1 for D (5 bases). This CDR3 region has 13 residues. Germline CDR1 reads SEHNR; CDR2 reads FQNEAQ (reference sequence). V was shortened by 6 bases and J by 1 base, with 9 bases between the two germline ends. CDR3 DNA: TGTGCCAGCAGACGCGACAGTAACTATGGCTACACCTTC. Translated: CASRRDSNYGYTF.

The gene calls are TRBV5-1 and TRBJ2-1, with a weak D call TRBD2 (6 bases). V shed 5 bases and J shed 5 bases, with 14 bases lying between them. This CDR3 has 14 residues. Germline CDR1 reads SGHRS; CDR2 reads YFSETQ. CDR3 protein: CASSRLGGNNEQFF. The CDR3, as DNA: TGCGCCAGCAGTAGACTAGGAGGAAACAATGAGCAGTTCTTC.

V gene TRBV24-1 combines with J gene TRBJ1-5; a weak D match, TRBD1 (5 bases). Germline V gene lookup returns CDR1 KGHDR and CDR2 SFDVKD. Trimming removed 9 bases from V and 1 base from J, with 9 bases in between. The CDR3 covers 13 residues. The CDR3 loop reads CATGGDSNQPQHF. In DNA, the CDR3 is TGTGCCACCGGAGGGGACAGCAATCAGCCCCAGCATTTT.

The chain carries TRBV9 and TRBJ2-2; weak D call: TRBD2 (5 bases). Per germline, CDR1 SGDLS and CDR2 YYNGEE. The CDR3 totals 15 residues. Trimming stripped 4 bases from V and 3 bases from J, with 13 bases between. The CDR3 sequence: CASSSDYPDTGELFF. The CDR3 nucleotides are TGTGCCAGCAGCTCTGACTATCCGGACACCGGGGAGCTGTTTTTT.

The chain recombines TRBV7-3 with TRBJ2-1; 7 bases are shared with TRBD2. With 2 bases clipped from V and 6 bases from J, the junction kept 7 bases outside the gene matches. Germline CDR1 reads SGHTA; CDR2 reads FQGTGA. CDR3 length equals 15 residues. The CDR3 is CASSLYGGKANEQFF. The CDR3 region has the DNA TGTGCCAGCAGCTTATACGGGGGGAAGGCCAATGAGCAGTTCTTC.

The chain is built from TRBV24-1 and TRBJ1-1, with 9 bases fitting TRBD1. This CDR3 spans 17 amino acids. The V gene's germline CDR1 is KGHDR and CDR2 SFDVKD. V was pared by 9 bases and J by 1 base, with 14 bases of the junction left unmatched. The CDR3 DNA follows: TGTGCCACCCAGTCGGGGAGGGACAGGGCGACGAACACTGAAGCTTTCTTT. Protein product: CATQSGRDRATNTEAFF.

V usage is TRBV4-3 and J usage is TRBJ2-1; 13 nucleotides line up with TRBD2. Looked up from germline, CDR1 is LGHNA and CDR2 is YSLEER. J was trimmed by 10 bases and V by 1 base; bases with no gene match: 10. The CDR3 contains 17 residues. CDR3 residues: CASSQGLAGGRSNEQFF. Written as DNA, the CDR3 is TGCGCCAGCAGCCAAGGACTAGCGGGGGGCCGGAGTAACGAGCAGTTCTTC.

V and J are TRBV5-6 and TRBJ1-2; D gene ambiguous. The V and J ends lost 0 bases and 7 bases respectively, with 13 bases between them. The CDR3 extends over 14 amino acids. Germline CDR1 is SGHDT and CDR2 is YYEEEE. CDR3 in DNA: TGTGCCAGCAGCTTGGTTGAGGGAATGGGTGGCTACACCTTC. This codes for CASSLVEGMGGYTF.

The chain carries TRBV28 and TRBJ2-7; 8 nucleotides agree with TRBD1. The CDR3 sequence is 15 residues long. The germline gives CDR1 MDHEN, CDR2 SYDVKM. The V gene end was trimmed by 5 bases and the J gene end by 7 bases; junction bases not matched to a gene: 13. The CDR3 region has the DNA TGTGCCAGCAGTCCAGGAGGGCCAGGGACAGGAGAGCAGTACTTC. Translating gives CASSPGGPGTGEQYF.

The chain recombines TRBV5-5 with TRBJ1-4; 7 nucleotides agree with TRBD1. Germline V lookup: CDR1 SGHKS, CDR2 YYEKEE (reference sequence). The CDR3 is made up of 15 amino acids. J lost 4 bases, V lost 3 bases, and 6 bases had no gene match. The CDR3 loop reads CASSSWTGLNEKLFF. CDR3 nucleotides: TGTGCCAGCAGCTCGTGGACAGGACTTAATGAAAAACTGTTTTTT.

The rearrangement uses TRBV30 and TRBJ1-1; D is unresolved. The length of the CDR3 is 13 residues. V gave up 3 bases and J gave up 4 bases, with 12 bases separating them. Looked up from germline, CDR1 is GTSNPN and CDR2 is SVGIG (reference sequence). CDR3 in amino acids: CAWRMRRTTEAFF. In nucleotides, the CDR3 is TGTGCCTGGAGAATGCGGAGGACCACTGAAGCTTTCTTT.

The V and J genes are TRBV11-3 and TRBJ2-1, with TRBD2 matching 15 bases. The germline V gene encodes CDR1 SGHNT and CDR2 YENEEA. Losses at the gene ends were 3 bases for V and 6 bases for J; bases not matched to a gene: 9. This CDR3 has 18 residues. CDR3 in DNA: TGTGCCAGCAGCTTGGGACTAGCGGGGGGCCAAACCCCCAATGAGCAGTTCTTC. Translating gives CASSLGLAGGQTPNEQFF. Variable domain in full (rest from reference TRBV11-3 and TRBJ2-1): EAGVVQSPRYKIIEKKQPVAFWCNPISGHNTLYWYLQNLGQGPELLIRYENEEAVDDSQLPKDRFSAERLKGVDSTLKIQPAELGDSAVYLCASSLGLAGGQTPNEQFFGPGTRLTVL.